Here is one T cell receptor (beta chain) with its context. Its target is unknown. This entry is derived from a study of graft-versus-host responses after intestinal transplantation. The length of the CDR3 is 10 residues. V was pared by 6 bases and J by 7 bases, with 7 bases between. CDR1 is KGHSH, CDR2 LQKENI, per germline. Sequenced by immunoSEQ multiplex PCR; TCRdb stores in-frame clones only, minus some. The data show 90,000 to 130,000 clones, with just under 95% seen just once and about 0.51% held by the top ten. The rearrangement uses TRBV18 and TRBJ2-7, with D unclear. The sequence was collected from a human donor who received an intestinal transplant. Material: unstimulated CD8+ T cells sorted from spleen or lymph node cells, obtained before intestinal transplant. CDR3 amino acids: CASSTREQYF. Here the CDR3 DNA reads TGTGCCAGCTCTACTCGGGAGCAGTACTTC. Complete variable domain (other parts from reference TRBV18 and TRBJ2-7): NAGVMQNPRHLVRRRGQEARLRCSPMKGHSHVYWYRQLPEEGLKFMVYLQKENIIDESGMPKERFSAEFPKEGPSILRIQQVVRGDSAAYFCASSTREQYFGPGTRLTVT.